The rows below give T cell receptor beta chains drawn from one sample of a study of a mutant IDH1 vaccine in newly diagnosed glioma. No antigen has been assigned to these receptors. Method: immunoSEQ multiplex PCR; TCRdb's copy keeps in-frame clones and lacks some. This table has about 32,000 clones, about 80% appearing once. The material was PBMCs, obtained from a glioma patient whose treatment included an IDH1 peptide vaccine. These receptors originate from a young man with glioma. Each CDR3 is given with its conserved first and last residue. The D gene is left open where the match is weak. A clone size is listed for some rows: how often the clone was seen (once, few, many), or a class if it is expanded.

CDR3 DNA: TGCGCCAGCACCTTAAGTCGTGGCAGGTTCTCTGGAAACACCATATATTTT; CDR3 protein: CASTLSRGRFSGNTIYF; clone size: -; V gene: TRBV4-1; D gene: -; J gene: TRBJ1-3
CDR3 DNA: TGTGCCAGCAGCGTACAGAGCTCTGGAAACACCATATATTTT; CDR3 protein: CASSVQSSGNTIYF; clone size: -; V gene: TRBV6-5; D gene: -; J gene: TRBJ1-3
CDR3 DNA: TGCGCCAGCAGCTACGGGGCGTTCTCTGGAAACACCATATATTTT; CDR3 protein: CASSYGAFSGNTIYF; clone size: -; V gene: TRBV5-1; D gene: -; J gene: TRBJ1-3
CDR3 DNA: TGTGCCAGCAGCCAAAGGGTCTACCGGGTTAGCGGGAGGGGCGAGCAGTACTTC; CDR3 protein: CASSQRVYRVSGRGEQYF; clone size: -; V gene: TRBV27; D gene: TRBD2; J gene: TRBJ2-7
CDR3 DNA: TGTGCCAGCAGTGCCCGGGGGATACTACGCAATCAGCCCCAGCATTTT; CDR3 protein: CASSARGILRNQPQHF; clone size: -; V gene: TRBV2; D gene: -; J gene: TRBJ1-5
CDR3 DNA: TGTGCCAGCAGCGTAGGAGGAGGCACCGGGGAGCTGTTTTTT; CDR3 protein: CASSVGGGTGELFF; clone size: medium-sized; V gene: TRBV9; D gene: -; J gene: TRBJ2-2
CDR3 DNA: TGCGCCAGCAGCTACCTAGCGGGAGCCGTTGAGCAGTTCTTC; CDR3 protein: CASSYLAGAVEQFF; clone size: -; V gene: TRBV5-1; D gene: TRBD2; J gene: TRBJ2-1
CDR3 DNA: TGCAGCGTTCCTGTGGGGGGACACTCTTCCTACGAGCAGTACTTC; CDR3 protein: CSVPVGGHSSYEQYF; clone size: -; V gene: TRBV29-1; D gene: -; J gene: TRBJ2-7
CDR3 DNA: TGTGCCAGCCCCCAACAGGGGTCCGGGGAGCTGTTTTTT; CDR3 protein: CASPQQGSGELFF; clone size: -; V gene: TRBV5-4; D gene: TRBD1; J gene: TRBJ2-2
CDR3 DNA: TGCGCCAGCAGCTTGGGCGGGAGAGCTAATGAGCAGTTCTTC; CDR3 protein: CASSLGGRANEQFF; clone size: -; V gene: TRBV5-1; D gene: TRBD2; J gene: TRBJ2-1
CDR3 DNA: TGCGCCAGCAGCTTTAGCGGGAGGCCGAATGAGCAGTTCTTC; CDR3 protein: CASSFSGRPNEQFF; clone size: -; V gene: TRBV5-1; D gene: TRBD2; J gene: TRBJ2-1
CDR3 DNA: TGCGCCAGCAGCTTGACAGAAGCGAACACTGAAGCTTTCTTT; CDR3 protein: CASSLTEANTEAFF; clone size: once; V gene: TRBV5-1; D gene: -; J gene: TRBJ1-1
CDR3 DNA: TGTGCCAGCAGCTTGCTCCGGACAGGGCGGGCTGGGGCCAACGTCCTGACTTTC; CDR3 protein: CASSLLRTGRAGANVLTF; clone size: -; V gene: TRBV5-6; D gene: TRBD1; J gene: TRBJ2-6
CDR3 DNA: TGCAGCGTTATGTCTAGCGGGCGTTACACCGGGGAGCTGTTTTTT; CDR3 protein: CSVMSSGRYTGELFF; clone size: -; V gene: TRBV29-1; D gene: TRBD2; J gene: TRBJ2-2
CDR3 DNA: TGTGCCAGCTCAGTCCGACAGGGCGAAACCGGGGAGCTGTTTTTT; CDR3 protein: CASSVRQGETGELFF; clone size: -; V gene: TRBV18; D gene: TRBD1; J gene: TRBJ2-2
CDR3 DNA: TGTGCCAGCAGCGGCAGGACTAGCTACGAGCAGTTCTTC; CDR3 protein: CASSGRTSYEQFF; clone size: -; V gene: TRBV7-2; D gene: TRBD2; J gene: TRBJ2-1
CDR3 DNA: TGTGCCAGCAGCCAACAGGGATCTGGTAATGAAAAACTGTTTTTT; CDR3 protein: CASSQQGSGNEKLFF; clone size: -; V gene: TRBV7-7; D gene: -; J gene: TRBJ1-4
CDR3 DNA: TGCGCCAGCAGCCATTCTCCGGGACTAGCGGGAGAATACGAGCAGTACTTC; CDR3 protein: CASSHSPGLAGEYEQYF; clone size: once; V gene: TRBV4-1; D gene: TRBD2; J gene: TRBJ2-7
CDR3 DNA: TGTGCCTCCTCGTGGGGGGAGACCCAGTACTTC; CDR3 protein: CASSWGETQYF; clone size: -; V gene: TRBV19; D gene: -; J gene: TRBJ2-5
CDR3 DNA: TGCGCCAGCAGCTTGAGTGGGCAGGGAAGGGCCGGGGAGCTGTTTTTT; CDR3 protein: CASSLSGQGRAGELFF; clone size: few; V gene: TRBV5-1; D gene: -; J gene: TRBJ2-2
CDR3 DNA: TGCGCCAGCAGCTTGTGGTCAGGGGAGGCCGGGGAGCTGTTTTTT; CDR3 protein: CASSLWSGEAGELFF; clone size: -; V gene: TRBV5-1; D gene: -; J gene: TRBJ2-2
CDR3 DNA: TGTGCCAGCAGTGATCGCCGGGACAGGGGCACCGGGGAGCTGTTTTTT; CDR3 protein: CASSDRRDRGTGELFF; clone size: few; V gene: TRBV6-4; D gene: TRBD1; J gene: TRBJ2-2
CDR3 DNA: TGTGCCAGCCACATCTGGACCCTCTACGAGCAGTACTTC; CDR3 protein: CASHIWTLYEQYF; clone size: -; V gene: TRBV2; D gene: -; J gene: TRBJ2-7